What follows are 17 T cell receptor beta chains derived from one specimen sequenced in a study of response to subunit inactivated influenza vaccine. TCRdb ran MiXCR on the RT-PCR reads and lists one entry per CDR3 protein. The repertoire holds about 540,000 distinct CDR3 sequences, with 20% to 25% as singletons. The data also belong to a second study, concerning T cells expressing NK-cell markers. Per that paper: Making the TCR beta cDNA relied on 5'RACE template switching with UMIs.

The sequencing here drew on CD4+ T cells sorted from PBMCs, taken roughly 12 days after vaccination. Receptors were obtained from a man between 45 and 60 years old who received an inactivated influenza vaccine.

The chain uses TRBV4-1 and TRBJ2-1; 11 positions match TRBD1. Germline V gives CDR1 MGHRA, CDR2 YSYEKL. The CDR3 totals 15 residues. V lost 2 bases to trimming and J lost 6 bases; unmatched junction nucleotides: 3. The CDR3 nucleotides are TGCGCCAGCAGCCAACCCGGGACAGGGGGCAATGAGCAGTTCTTC. It translates to CASSQPGTGGNEQFF.

This clonotype was seen only a few times. The CDR3 is CSAVGPPETQYF. The CDR3 DNA is TGCAGTGCCGTCGGACCCCCAGAGACCCAGTACTTC. The chain couples TRBV20-1 to TRBJ2-5; no definite D call. Germline V gives CDR1 DFQATT, CDR2 SNEGSKA (reference sequence). V was trimmed by 6 bases and J by 4 bases, leaving 12 bases between them. The CDR3 has 12 amino acids.

The chain carries TRBV10-3 and TRBJ2-4, with no clear D. There are 11 residues in the CDR3. V was pared by 8 bases and J by 3 bases, with 5 bases between. Germline-derived CDR1 and CDR2 are ENHRY and SYGVKD. The CDR3 DNA is TGTGCCATCGGAGACAAAAACATTCAGTACTTC. Its translation: CAIGDKNIQYF.

There are a few counts of this clonotype. The V gene is TRBV11-2, the J gene TRBJ2-3; no clear D gene. The CDR3 is 12 residues long. Germline V gene lookup returns CDR1 SGHAT and CDR2 FQNNGV. Between the trimmed V and J ends, which lost 5 bases and 7 bases, there was a span of 10 bases. CDR3 nucleotides: TGTGCCAGCAGCCCATTCAACAATACGCAGTATTTT. Its protein is CASSPFNNTQYF. The complete variable domain, with remaining parts taken from reference TRBV11-2 and TRBJ2-3, reads EAGVAQSPRYKIIEKRQSVAFWCNPISGHATLYWYQQILGQGPKLLIQFQNNGVVDDSQLPKDRFSAERLKGVDSTLKIQPAKLEDSAVYLCASSPFNNTQYFGPGTRLTVL.

The V and J genes are TRBV3-1 and TRBJ2-3; 10 bases map to TRBD1. The CDR3 is 16 amino acids. Germline loops: CDR1 LGHDT, CDR2 YNNKEL (reference sequence). The J segment lost 0 bases and the V segment lost 3 bases, leaving 3 bases of the junction unmatched. The CDR3 reads CASSQLGQGSTDTQYF. The CDR3 nucleotides are TGTGCCAGCAGCCAGCTGGGACAGGGGAGCACAGATACGCAGTATTTT.

The genes are TRBV19 and TRBJ2-5; D uncertain. V was pared by 8 bases and J by 4 bases, with 5 bases between. Germline lookup yields CDR1 LNHDA and CDR2 SQIVND (reference sequence). The CDR3 is 10 residues long. CDR3 sequence reads: CASGTETQYF. CDR3 sequence (DNA): TGTGCCAGTGGAACAGAGACCCAGTACTTC.

V usage is TRBV29-1 and J usage is TRBJ2-7, with 11 positions matching TRBD2. The CDR3 consists of 14 residues. V lost 4 bases and J lost 5; bases outside the gene matches: 7. The germline V gene encodes CDR1 SQVTM and CDR2 ANQGSEA. The CDR3 DNA reads as TGCAGCGTTGGAGCTAGCGGGAGGCCACACGAGCAGTACTTC. Translating gives CSVGASGRPHEQYF.

The chain carries TRBV5-1 and TRBJ2-1, with 11 bases identical to TRBD2. Germline CDR1 SGHRS, CDR2 YFSETQ. The trim removed 0 bases at V and 7 bases at J, leaving 9 bases unmatched. This CDR3 has 17 amino acids. The CDR3 loop reads CASSLASIGLAGNEQFF. In DNA, the CDR3 is TGCGCCAGCAGCTTGGCCTCGATAGGACTAGCGGGTAATGAGCAGTTCTTC.

This clonotype was recorded at least ten times. The chain is built from TRBV7-2 and TRBJ2-1; 8 bases align to TRBD2. The J segment lost 1 base and the V segment lost 1 base, leaving 3 bases of the junction unmatched. Germline assignment: CDR1 SGHTA and CDR2 FQGNSA. The CDR3 covers 16 residues. CDR3: CASSLGGGQSYNEQFF. Here the CDR3 DNA reads TGTGCCAGCAGCTTAGGCGGGGGGCAGTCCTACAATGAGCAGTTCTTC.

This clonotype was observed a few times. The chain is built from TRBV6-6 and TRBJ2-2; the D is unclear. The V gene lost 2 bases and the J gene lost 8 bases, with 6 bases spanning the gap. CDR3 length: 12 residues. CDR1 and CDR2 from the germline V gene are MNHNY and SVGAGI (reference sequence). CDR3 sequence: CASSYGGGELFF. The DNA for the CDR3 is TGTGCCAGCAGTTACGGTGGGGGGGAGCTGTTTTTT.

In this sample, this clonotype turned up a few times. This chain uses TRBV10-3 with TRBJ1-6; 12 bases are a match to TRBD1. This CDR3 is 15 amino acids long. Germline V CDR1 and CDR2: ENHRY, SYGVKD. J lost 9 bases, V lost 4 bases, and 4 bases had no gene match. The CDR3 nucleotides are TGTGCCATCAGTGGGGGACAGGGGGCTCGTTCACCCCTCCACTTT. It yields the protein CAISGGQGARSPLHF.

V and J are TRBV5-5 and TRBJ1-3; D perhaps matches TRBD1 (5 bases). In germline, CDR1 is SGHKS, CDR2 YYEKEE (reference sequence). The CDR3 length is 14 residues. V lost 5 bases and J lost 1, with 10 bases in between. This CDR3 reads CASSWDQSGNTIYF. The CDR3 nucleotides are TGTGCCAGCAGTTGGGACCAGTCTGGAAACACCATATATTTT.

The chain uses TRBV6-5 and TRBJ2-2; D uncertain. The germline CDR1 and CDR2 sequences are MNHEY and SVGAGI. There are 16 residues in the CDR3. V dropped 2 bases and J dropped 6 bases, with 16 bases sitting between them. CDR3 DNA: TGTGCCAGCAGTTACCTTTCCCTAGGTGTACCCGGGGAGCTGTTTTTT. Its translation: CASSYLSLGVPGELFF.

J is TRBJ2-3 and V is TRBV20-1, with TRBD2 matching over 12 bases. This CDR3 is 16 amino acids long. From germline, CDR1 is DFQATT and CDR2 SNEGSKA (reference sequence). V shed 1 base, J shed 4 bases, and the junction held 6 bases outside the gene matches. DNA for the CDR3: TGCAGTGCTAGAGGCCTAACTAGCGGGGGGTCAGATACGCAGTATTTT. Translation gives CSARGLTSGGSDTQYF.

V and J are TRBV6-5 and TRBJ2-5, with D unclear. Trimming took off 0 bases at V and 11 bases at J, with 13 bases between the two ends. The CDR3 is made up of 13 amino acids. Germline CDR1 MNHEY, CDR2 SVGAGI. The CDR3 here is CASSYSPGSVQYF. Here the CDR3 DNA reads TGTGCCAGCAGTTACTCCCCCGGCTCTGTGCAGTACTTC.

The chain is built from TRBV6-2 or TRBV6-3 and TRBJ1-2; D is unclear. Germline CDR1 is MNHEY and CDR2 is SVGEGT. The CDR3 is 14 amino acids. V was pared by 2 bases and J by 6 bases, with 13 bases between. Here the CDR3 DNA reads TGTGCCAGCAGTTACCCTACTATAGGAGATGGCTACACCTTC. Its translation is CASSYPTIGDGYTF.

This clonotype has a handful of counts. The chain couples TRBV6-2 or TRBV6-3 to TRBJ2-3; the match to TRBD2 covers 9 bases. The germline gives CDR1 MNHEY, CDR2 SVGEGT. The length of the CDR3 is 15 residues. Trimming removed 0 bases from V and 14 bases from J; junction bases left unmatched: 12. CDR3 bases: TGTGCCAGCAGTTACTCAAATAGCGGGAGTTATAGTCCGTATTTT. It is translated as CASSYSNSGSYSPYF.